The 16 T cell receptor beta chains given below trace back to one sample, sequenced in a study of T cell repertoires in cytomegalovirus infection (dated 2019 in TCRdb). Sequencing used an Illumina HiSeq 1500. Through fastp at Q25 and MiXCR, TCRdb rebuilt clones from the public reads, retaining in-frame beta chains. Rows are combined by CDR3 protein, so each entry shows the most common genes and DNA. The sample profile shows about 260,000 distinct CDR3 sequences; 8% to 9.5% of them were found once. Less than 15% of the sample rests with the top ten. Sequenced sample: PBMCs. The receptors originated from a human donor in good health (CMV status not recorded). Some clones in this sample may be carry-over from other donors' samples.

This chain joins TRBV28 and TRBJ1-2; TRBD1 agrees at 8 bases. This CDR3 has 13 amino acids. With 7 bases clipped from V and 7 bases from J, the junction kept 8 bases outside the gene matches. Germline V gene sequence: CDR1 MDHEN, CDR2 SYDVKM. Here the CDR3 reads CASILTGAGGYTF. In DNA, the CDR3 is TGTGCCAGCATCCTGACAGGGGCTGGTGGCTACACCTTC.

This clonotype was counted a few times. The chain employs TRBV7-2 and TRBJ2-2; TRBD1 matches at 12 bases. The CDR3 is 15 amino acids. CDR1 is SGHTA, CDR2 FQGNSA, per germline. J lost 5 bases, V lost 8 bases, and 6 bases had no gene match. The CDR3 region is CASGTGGAGTGELFF. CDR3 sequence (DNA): TGTGCCAGCGGGACAGGGGGCGCGGGAACCGGGGAGCTGTTTTTT. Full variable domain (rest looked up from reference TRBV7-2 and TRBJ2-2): GAGVSQSPSNKVTEKGKDVELRCDPISGHTALYWYRQSLGQGLEFLIYFQGNSAPDKSGLPSDRFSAERTGGSVSTLTIQRTQQEDSAVYLCASGTGGAGTGELFFGEGSRLTVL.

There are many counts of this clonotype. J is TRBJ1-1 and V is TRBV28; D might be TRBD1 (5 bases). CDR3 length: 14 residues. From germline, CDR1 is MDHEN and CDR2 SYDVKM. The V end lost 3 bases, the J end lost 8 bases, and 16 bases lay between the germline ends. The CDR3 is CASSFGHSSREAFF. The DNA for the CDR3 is TGTGCCAGCAGTTTTGGACATAGCTCGAGAGAAGCTTTCTTT.

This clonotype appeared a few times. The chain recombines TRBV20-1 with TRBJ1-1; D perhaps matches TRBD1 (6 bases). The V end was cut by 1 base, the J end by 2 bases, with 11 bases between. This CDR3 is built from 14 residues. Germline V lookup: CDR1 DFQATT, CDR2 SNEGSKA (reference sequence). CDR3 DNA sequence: TGCAGTGCTAGAGTTGGGACATCTAACACTGAAGCTTTCTTT. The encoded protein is CSARVGTSNTEAFF.

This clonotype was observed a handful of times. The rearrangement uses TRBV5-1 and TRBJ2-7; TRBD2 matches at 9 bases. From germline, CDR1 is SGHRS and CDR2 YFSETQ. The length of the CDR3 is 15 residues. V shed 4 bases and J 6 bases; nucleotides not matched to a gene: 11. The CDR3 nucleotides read TGCGCCAGCAGCAGCGGACTAGCGACGTCGTTCGAGCAGTACTTC. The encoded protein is CASSSGLATSFEQYF.

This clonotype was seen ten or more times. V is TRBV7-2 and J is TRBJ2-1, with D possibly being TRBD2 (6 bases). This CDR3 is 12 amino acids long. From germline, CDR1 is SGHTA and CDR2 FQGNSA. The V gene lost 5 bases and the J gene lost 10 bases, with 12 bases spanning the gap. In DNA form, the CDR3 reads TGTGCCAGCAGCCTGCTAGCGAACGAGCAGTTCTTC. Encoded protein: CASSLLANEQFF.

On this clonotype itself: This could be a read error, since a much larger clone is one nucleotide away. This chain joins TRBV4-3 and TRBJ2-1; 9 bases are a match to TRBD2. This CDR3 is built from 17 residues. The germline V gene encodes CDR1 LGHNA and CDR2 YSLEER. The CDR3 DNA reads TGCGCCTGCAGCCAAGATCGTGGGTCTTTAGGGACTAGCGAGCAGTTCTTC. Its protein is CACSQDRGSLGTSEQFF.

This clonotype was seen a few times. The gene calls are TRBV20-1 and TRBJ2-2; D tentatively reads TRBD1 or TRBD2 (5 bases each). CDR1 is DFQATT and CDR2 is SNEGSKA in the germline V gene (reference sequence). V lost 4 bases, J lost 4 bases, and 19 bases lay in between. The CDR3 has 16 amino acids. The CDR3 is CSAKPPEGRRTGELFF. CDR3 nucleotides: TGCAGTGCTAAGCCCCCCGAGGGACGACGCACCGGGGAGCTGTTTTTT.

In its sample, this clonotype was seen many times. The CDR3 DNA reads TGTGCCAGCAGCTTAAACCCCGGGACAGGGGCCTACGAGCAGTACTTC. Protein product: CASSLNPGTGAYEQYF. The chain employs TRBV7-8 and TRBJ2-7, with TRBD1 matching over 10 bases. J lost 2 bases, V lost 2 bases, and 6 bases had no gene match. Germline CDR1 is SGHVS and CDR2 is FQNEAQ. CDR3 size: 16 residues.

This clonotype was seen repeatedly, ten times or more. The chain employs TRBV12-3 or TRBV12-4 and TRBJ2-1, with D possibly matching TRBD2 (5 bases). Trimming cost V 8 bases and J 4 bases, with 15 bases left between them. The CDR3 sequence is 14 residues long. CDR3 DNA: TGTGCCAGCGCCCTCAGCGGAGGATACAATGAGCAGTTCTTC. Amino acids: CASALSGGYNEQFF.

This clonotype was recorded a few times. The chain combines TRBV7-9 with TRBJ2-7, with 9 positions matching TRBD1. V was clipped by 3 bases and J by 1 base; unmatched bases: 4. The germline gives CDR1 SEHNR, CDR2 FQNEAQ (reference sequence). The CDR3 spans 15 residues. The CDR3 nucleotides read TGTGCCAGCAGCTTCCCCGGGACAGGGTCCTACGAGCAGTACTTC. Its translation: CASSFPGTGSYEQYF.

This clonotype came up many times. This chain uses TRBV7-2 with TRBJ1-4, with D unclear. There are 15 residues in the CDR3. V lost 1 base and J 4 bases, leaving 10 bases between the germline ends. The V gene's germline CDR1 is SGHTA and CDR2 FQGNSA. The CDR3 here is CASSLVPARNEKLFF. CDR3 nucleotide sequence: TGTGCCAGCAGCTTAGTTCCGGCCCGTAATGAAAAACTGTTTTTT.

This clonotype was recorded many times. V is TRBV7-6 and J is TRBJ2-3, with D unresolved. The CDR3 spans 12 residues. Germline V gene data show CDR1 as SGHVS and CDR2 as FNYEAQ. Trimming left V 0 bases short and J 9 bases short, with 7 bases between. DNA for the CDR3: TGTGCCAGCAGCTTAGCCGGAGCGACGCAGTATTTT. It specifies CASSLAGATQYF.

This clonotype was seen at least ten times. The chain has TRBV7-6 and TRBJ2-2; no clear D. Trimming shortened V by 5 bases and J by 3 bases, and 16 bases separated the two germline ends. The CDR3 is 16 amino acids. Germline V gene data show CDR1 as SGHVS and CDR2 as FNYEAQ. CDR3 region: CASSPTASADTGELFF. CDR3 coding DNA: TGTGCCAGCAGCCCAACAGCTTCCGCGGACACCGGGGAGCTGTTTTTT.

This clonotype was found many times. The CDR3: CSALAVSTDTQYF. The CDR3 region has the DNA TGCAGTGCCCTAGCGGTTTCCACAGATACGCAGTATTTT. The chain couples TRBV20-1 to TRBJ2-3, with 7 nucleotides matching TRBD2. Germline values: CDR1 DFQATT, CDR2 SNEGSKA (reference sequence). This CDR3 contains 13 residues. After removal of 6 bases from V and 2 bases from J, the junction contained 5 bases not matched to a gene.

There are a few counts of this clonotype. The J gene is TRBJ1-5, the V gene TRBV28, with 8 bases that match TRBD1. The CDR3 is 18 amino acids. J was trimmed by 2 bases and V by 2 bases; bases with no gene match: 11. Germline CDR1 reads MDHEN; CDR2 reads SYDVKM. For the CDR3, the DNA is TGTGCCAGCAGTTTACGAGTACAGGGGGGAATCGGCAATCAGCCCCAGCATTTT. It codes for CASSLRVQGGIGNQPQHF.